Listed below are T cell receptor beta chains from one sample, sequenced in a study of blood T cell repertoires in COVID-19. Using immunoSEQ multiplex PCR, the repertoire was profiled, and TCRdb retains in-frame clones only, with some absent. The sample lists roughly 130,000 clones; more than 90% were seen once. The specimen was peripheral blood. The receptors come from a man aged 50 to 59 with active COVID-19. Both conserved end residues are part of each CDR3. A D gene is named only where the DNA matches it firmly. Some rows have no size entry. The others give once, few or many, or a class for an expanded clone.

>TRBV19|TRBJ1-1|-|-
TGTGCCAGTAGTTCTAGGGGGAACACTGAAGCTTTCTTT
CASSSRGNTEAFF
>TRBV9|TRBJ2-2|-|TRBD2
TGTGCCAGCAGCAGAAGACTAGCGGGTGCCCCTAGCGGCACCGGGGAGCTGTTTTTT
CASSRRLAGAPSGTGELFF
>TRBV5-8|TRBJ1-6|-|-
TGTGCCAGCAGCCCTAGACAGAGCTCCTATAATTCACCCCTCCACTTT
CASSPRQSSYNSPLHF
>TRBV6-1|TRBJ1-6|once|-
TGTGCCAGCAGGCCAGGACAGACCTCACCCCTCCACTTT
CASRPGQTSPLHF
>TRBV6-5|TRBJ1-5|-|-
TGTGCCAGCAGACCGGGGGGCAATCAGCCCCAGCATTTT
CASRPGGNQPQHF
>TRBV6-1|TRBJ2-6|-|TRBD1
TGTGCCAGCAGTGATGGACAGGGGCTGGCCGGGGCCAACGTCCTGACTTTC
CASSDGQGLAGANVLTF
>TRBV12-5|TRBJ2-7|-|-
TGTGCTAGTGGTTTGGGGGCGAACTACGAGCAGTACTTC
CASGLGANYEQYF
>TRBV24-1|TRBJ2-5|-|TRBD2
TGTGCCACCAGTGACCCTGGGGGGGACCCGCAAGAGACCCAGTACTTC
CATSDPGGDPQETQYF
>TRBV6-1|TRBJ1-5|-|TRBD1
TGTGCCAGCAGTGCGACCGGGACAGGGGCGAACAATCAGCCCCAGCATTTT
CASSATGTGANNQPQHF
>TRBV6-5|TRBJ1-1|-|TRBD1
TGTGCCAGCACCGCCGGGACAGCTAACACTGAAGCTTTCTTT
CASTAGTANTEAFF
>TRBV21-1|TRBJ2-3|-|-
TGTGCCAGCAGCAAAGTGCAGGCTAGCGGGAGCACAGATACGCAGTATTTT
CASSKVQASGSTDTQYF
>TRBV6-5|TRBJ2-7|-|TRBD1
TGTGCCAGCAGTTACCGGACAGGGGGCGGGGGCGAGCAGTACTTC
CASSYRTGGGGEQYF
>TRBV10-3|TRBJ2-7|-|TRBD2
TGTGCCATCGGGGGGGTGGTATCCTACGAGCAGTACTTC
CAIGGVVSYEQYF
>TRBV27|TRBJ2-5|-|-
TGTGCCAGCAGTTTTCGGGGGGAGACCCAGTACTTC
CASSFRGETQYF
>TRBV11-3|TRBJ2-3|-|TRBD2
TGTGCCAGCAGCTACGGGGGGAACACAGATACGCAGTATTTT
CASSYGGNTDTQYF
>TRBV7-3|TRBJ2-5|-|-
TGTGCCAGCAGCTTAAATGGACAGACGGAGACCCAGTACTTC
CASSLNGQTETQYF
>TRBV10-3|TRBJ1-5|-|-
TGTACCATCAGCGCCTCGCAGATGATGGGCAATCAGCCCCAGCATTTT
CTISASQMMGNQPQHF
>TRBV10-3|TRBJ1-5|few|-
TGTGCCATCAGTCGGGACAAATATAGCAATCAGCCCCAGCATTTT
CAISRDKYSNQPQHF
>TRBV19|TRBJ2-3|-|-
TGTGCCAGTAGTAACGGACAGCCAGATACGCAGTATTTT
CASSNGQPDTQYF
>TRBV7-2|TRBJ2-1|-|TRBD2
TGTGCCAGCAGCTTAGCTAGCGGGAGTGTCAATGAGCAGTTCTTC
CASSLASGSVNEQFF
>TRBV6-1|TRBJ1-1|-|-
TGTGCCAGCAGTGAAAACATCGCGAGGGCTGAAGCTTTCTTT
CASSENIARAEAFF
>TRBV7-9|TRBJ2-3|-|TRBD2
TGTGCCAGCAGCCCTCGACTAGCGGGGGCCCAAGATAGCACAGATACGCAGTATTTT
CASSPRLAGAQDSTDTQYF
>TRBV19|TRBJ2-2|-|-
TGTGCCAGTAGTATTTCAAAACTAGGCACCGGGGAGCTGTTTTTT
CASSISKLGTGELFF
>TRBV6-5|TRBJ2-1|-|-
TGTGCCAGCAGTTACGTAGGACTCAACTCCTACAATGAGCAGTTCTTC
CASSYVGLNSYNEQFF
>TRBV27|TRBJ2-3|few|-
TGTGCCAGCAGTCCACAGGTACGCACAGATACGCAGTATTTT
CASSPQVRTDTQYF
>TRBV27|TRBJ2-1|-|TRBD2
TGTGCCAGCAGTCCGCTCGGACTAGCGGGTGCGAATGAGCAGTTCTTC
CASSPLGLAGANEQFF
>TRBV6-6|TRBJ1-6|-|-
TGTGCCAGCAGCCATCCGGGTGGGTCCTATAATTCACCCCTCCACTTT
CASSHPGGSYNSPLHF
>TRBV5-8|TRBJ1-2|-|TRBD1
TGTGCCAGCAGCTACTCCGGGACAGAATCTCGGTCGGGCTACACCTTC
CASSYSGTESRSGYTF
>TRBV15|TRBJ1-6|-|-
TGTGCCACCAGCAGAGATTTGGTGGGCAGCTCACCCCTCCACTTT
CATSRDLVGSSPLHF